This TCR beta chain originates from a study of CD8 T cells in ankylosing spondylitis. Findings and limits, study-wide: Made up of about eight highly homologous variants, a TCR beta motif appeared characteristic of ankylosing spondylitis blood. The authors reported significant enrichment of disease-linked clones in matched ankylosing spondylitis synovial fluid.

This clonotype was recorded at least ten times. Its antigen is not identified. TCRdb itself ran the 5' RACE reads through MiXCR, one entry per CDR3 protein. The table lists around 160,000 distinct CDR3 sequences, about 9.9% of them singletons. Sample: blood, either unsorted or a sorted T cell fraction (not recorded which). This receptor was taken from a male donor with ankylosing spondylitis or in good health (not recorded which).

CDR3 region: CASSEHGGGNQPQHF. Here the CDR3 DNA reads TGTGCCAGCAGTGAACATGGGGGGGGCAATCAGCCCCAGCATTTT. The V and J genes are TRBV6-1 and TRBJ1-5; perhaps TRBD1 as D (5 bases). The CDR3 loop spans 15 amino acids. Germline assignment: CDR1 MNHNS and CDR2 SASEGT. With 2 bases removed from V and 2 bases from J, the gap between germline ends came to 10 bases.